This TCR beta chain was captured in a study of blood T cell repertoires in COVID-19. About the research overall: Both acute and convalescent COVID-19 samples were obtained from the United States, Italy and Spain. Sample material is recorded as cDNA or gDNA derived from T cells, B-cell-depleted T cells, or PBMCs.

The authors' processing: It was from reference gene primer amplification that nucleated cell counts were estimated. The assay was immunoSEQ multiplex PCR, and TCRdb's table has in-frame clones only and misses some. Clonal size and the V and J genes are those of that table, whereas D and trimming came from the DNA. The sample lists some 71,000 clones, 75% to 95% occurring once. The CDR3 runs to 11 residues. In germline, CDR1 is SGHTA, CDR2 FQGNSA. V was shortened by 5 bases and J by 4 bases, with 6 bases between the two germline ends. This rearrangement joins TRBV7-2 to TRBJ2-7; D unclear. The TCR comes from a woman between 18 and 29 years old with acute or convalescent COVID-19. Material: peripheral blood. Written as DNA, the CDR3 is TGTGCCAGCAGCCGAGATTACGAGCAGTACTTC. It is translated as CASSRDYEQYF.